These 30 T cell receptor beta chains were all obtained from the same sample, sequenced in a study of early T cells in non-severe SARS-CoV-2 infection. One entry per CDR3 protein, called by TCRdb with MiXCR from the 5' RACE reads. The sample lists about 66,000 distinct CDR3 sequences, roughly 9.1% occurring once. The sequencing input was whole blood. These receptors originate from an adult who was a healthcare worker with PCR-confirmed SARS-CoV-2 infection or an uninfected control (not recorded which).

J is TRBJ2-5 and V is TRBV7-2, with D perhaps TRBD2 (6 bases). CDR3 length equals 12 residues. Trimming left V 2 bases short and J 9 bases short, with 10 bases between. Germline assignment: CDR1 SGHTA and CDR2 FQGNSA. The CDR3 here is CASSLSGGAQYF. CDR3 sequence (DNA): TGTGCCAGCAGCTTAAGCGGCGGGGCCCAGTACTTC.

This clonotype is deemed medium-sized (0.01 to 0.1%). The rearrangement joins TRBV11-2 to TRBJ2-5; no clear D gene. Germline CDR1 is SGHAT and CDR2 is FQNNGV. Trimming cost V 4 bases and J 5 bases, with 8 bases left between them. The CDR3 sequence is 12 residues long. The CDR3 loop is CASSYLRETQYF. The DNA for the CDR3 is TGTGCCAGCAGCTACCTAAGGGAGACCCAGTACTTC.

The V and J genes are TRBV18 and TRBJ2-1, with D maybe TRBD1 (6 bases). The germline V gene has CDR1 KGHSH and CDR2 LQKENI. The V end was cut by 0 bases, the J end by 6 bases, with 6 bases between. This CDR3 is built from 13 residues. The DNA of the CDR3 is TGTGCCAGCTCACCACCAGGGGGCAATGAGCAGTTCTTC. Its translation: CASSPPGGNEQFF. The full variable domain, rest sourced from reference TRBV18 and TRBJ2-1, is NAGVMQNPRHLVRRRGQEARLRCSPMKGHSHVYWYRQLPEEGLKFMVYLQKENIIDESGMPKERFSAEFPKEGPSILRIQQVVRGDSAAYFCASSPPGGNEQFFGPGTRLTVL.

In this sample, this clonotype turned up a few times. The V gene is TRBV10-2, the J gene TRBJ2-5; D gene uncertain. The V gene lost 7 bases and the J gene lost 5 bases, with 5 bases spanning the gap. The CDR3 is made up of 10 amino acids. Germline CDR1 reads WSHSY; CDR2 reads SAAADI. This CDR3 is CASMRETQYF. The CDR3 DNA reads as TGCGCCAGCATGCGGGAGACCCAGTACTTC.

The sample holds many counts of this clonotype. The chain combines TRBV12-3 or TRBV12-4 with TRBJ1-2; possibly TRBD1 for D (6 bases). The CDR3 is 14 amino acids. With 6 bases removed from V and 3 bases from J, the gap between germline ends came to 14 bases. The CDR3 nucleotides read TGTGCCAGCAGCCCAGCCCACAGGGACTATGGCTACACCTTC. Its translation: CASSPAHRDYGYTF.

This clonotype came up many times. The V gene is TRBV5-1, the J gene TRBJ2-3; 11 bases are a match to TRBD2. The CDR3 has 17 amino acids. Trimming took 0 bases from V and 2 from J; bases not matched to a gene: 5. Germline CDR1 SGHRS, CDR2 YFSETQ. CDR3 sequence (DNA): TGCGCCAGCAGCTTGGCTACGGGACTAGCGGTCACAGATACGCAGTATTTT. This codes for CASSLATGLAVTDTQYF.

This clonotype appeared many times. The CDR3 here is CASSLMAGGGTDTQYF. CDR3 bases: TGTGCCAGCAGCTTAATGGCGGGAGGAGGGACAGATACGCAGTATTTT. The chain employs TRBV7-3 and TRBJ2-3; 8 bases map to TRBD2. The CDR3 is made up of 16 amino acids. Germline values: CDR1 SGHTA, CDR2 FQGTGA. Trimming at V came to 1 base and at J to 3 bases, leaving 6 bases not matched to a gene.

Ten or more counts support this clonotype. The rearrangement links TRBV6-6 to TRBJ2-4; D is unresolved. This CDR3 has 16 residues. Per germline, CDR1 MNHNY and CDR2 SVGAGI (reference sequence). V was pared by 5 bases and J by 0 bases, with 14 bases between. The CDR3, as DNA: TGTGCCAGCAGTACCGATCCACGGACAGCCAAAAACATTCAGTACTTC. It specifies CASSTDPRTAKNIQYF.

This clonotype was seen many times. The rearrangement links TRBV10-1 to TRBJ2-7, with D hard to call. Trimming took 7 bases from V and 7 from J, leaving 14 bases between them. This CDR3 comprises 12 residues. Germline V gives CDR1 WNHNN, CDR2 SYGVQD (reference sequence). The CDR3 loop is CASNFPEGEQYF. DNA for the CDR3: TGCGCCAGCAATTTCCCCGAAGGGGAGCAGTACTTC.

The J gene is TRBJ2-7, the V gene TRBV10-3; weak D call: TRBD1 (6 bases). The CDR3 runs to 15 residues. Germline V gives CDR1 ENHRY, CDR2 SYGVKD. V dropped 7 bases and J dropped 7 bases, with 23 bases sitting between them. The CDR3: CAINPQGPGSREQYF. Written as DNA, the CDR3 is TGTGCCATCAACCCACAGGGTCCCGGATCGAGAGAGCAGTACTTC.

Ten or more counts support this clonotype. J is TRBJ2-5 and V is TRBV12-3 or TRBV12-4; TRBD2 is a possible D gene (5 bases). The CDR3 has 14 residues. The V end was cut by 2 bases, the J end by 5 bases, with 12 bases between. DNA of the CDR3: TGTGCCAGCAGTTTACGGTCCGGGGATGAGACCCAGTACTTC. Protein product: CASSLRSGDETQYF.

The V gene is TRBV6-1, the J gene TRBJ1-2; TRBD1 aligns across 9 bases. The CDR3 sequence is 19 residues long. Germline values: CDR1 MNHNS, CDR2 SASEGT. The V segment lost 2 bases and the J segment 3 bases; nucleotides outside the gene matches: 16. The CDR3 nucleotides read TGTGCCAGCAGTGAATTTGGGGACAGGGTTTCCAATCCTCACTATGGCTACACCTTC. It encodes CASSEFGDRVSNPHYGYTF.

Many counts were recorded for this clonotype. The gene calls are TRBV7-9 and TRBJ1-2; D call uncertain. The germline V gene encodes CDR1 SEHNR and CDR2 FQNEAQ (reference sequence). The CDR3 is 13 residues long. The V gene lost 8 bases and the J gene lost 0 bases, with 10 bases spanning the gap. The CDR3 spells CASDPPSNYGYTF. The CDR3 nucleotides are TGTGCCAGCGATCCCCCCTCTAACTATGGCTACACCTTC.

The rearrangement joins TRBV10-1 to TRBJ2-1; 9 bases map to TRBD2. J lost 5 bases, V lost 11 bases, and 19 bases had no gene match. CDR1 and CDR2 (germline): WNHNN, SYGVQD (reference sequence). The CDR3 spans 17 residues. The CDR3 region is CASKTSRLAEGNNEQFF. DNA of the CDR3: TGCGCCTCTAAGACCTCACGACTAGCGGAGGGGAACAATGAGCAGTTCTTC.

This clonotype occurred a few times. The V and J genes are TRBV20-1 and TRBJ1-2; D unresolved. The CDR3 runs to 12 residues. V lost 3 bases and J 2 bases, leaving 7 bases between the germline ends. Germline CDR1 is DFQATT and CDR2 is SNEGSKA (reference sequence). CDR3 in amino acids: CSASLQNYGYTF. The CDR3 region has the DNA TGCAGTGCTAGTTTGCAGAACTATGGCTACACCTTC.

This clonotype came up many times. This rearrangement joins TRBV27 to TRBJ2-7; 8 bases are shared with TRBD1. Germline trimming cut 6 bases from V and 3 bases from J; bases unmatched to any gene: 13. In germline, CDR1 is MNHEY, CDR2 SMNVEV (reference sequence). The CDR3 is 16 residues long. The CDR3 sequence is CASRYSGGQDLYEQYF. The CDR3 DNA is TGTGCCAGCAGATATTCCGGGGGACAGGACCTCTACGAGCAGTACTTC.

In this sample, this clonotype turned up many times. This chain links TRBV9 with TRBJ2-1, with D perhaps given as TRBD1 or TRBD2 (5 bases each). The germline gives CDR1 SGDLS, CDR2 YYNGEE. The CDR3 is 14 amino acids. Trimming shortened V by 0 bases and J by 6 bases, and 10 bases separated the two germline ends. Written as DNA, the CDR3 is TGTGCCAGCAGCGTAGACGGGGCCCTCAATGAGCAGTTCTTC. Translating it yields CASSVDGALNEQFF.

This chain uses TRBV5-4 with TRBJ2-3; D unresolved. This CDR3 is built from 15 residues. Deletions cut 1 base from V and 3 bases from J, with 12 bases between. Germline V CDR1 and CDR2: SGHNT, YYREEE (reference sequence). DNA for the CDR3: TGTGCCAGCAGCTTGTTGAGTCGGCCAACAGATACGCAGTATTTT. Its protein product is CASSLLSRPTDTQYF.

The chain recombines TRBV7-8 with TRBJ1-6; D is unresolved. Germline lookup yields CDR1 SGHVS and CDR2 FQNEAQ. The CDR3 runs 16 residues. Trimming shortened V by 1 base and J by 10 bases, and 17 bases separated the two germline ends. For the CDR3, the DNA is TGTGCCAGCAGCTTAGAGAGGCTGACTCTGGGCTCACCCCTCCACTTT. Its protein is CASSLERLTLGSPLHF.

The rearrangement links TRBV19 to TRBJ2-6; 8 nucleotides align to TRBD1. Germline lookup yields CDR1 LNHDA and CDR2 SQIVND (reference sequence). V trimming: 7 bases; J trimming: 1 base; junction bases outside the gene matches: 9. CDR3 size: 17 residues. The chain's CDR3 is CASTGQGGRSGANVLTF. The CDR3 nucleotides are TGTGCCAGTACAGGACAGGGTGGTCGTTCTGGGGCCAACGTCCTGACTTTC.

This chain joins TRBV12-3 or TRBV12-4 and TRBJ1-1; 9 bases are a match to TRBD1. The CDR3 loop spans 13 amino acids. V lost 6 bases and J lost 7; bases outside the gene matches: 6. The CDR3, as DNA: TGTGCCAGCAGGACCGGGACAGGGCTTGAAGCTTTCTTT. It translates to CASRTGTGLEAFF.

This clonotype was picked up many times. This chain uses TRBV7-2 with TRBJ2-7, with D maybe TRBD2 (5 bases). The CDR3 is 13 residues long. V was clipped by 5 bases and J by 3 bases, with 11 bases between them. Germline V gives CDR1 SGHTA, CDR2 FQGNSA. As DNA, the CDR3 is TGTGCCAGCAGCCAGAGGGTGGTCTACGAGCAGTACTTC. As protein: CASSQRVVYEQYF. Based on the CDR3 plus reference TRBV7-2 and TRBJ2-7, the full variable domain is GAGVSQSPSNKVTEKGKDVELRCDPISGHTALYWYRQSLGQGLEFLIYFQGNSAPDKSGLPSDRFSAERTGGSVSTLTIQRTQQEDSAVYLCASSQRVVYEQYFGPGTRLTVT.

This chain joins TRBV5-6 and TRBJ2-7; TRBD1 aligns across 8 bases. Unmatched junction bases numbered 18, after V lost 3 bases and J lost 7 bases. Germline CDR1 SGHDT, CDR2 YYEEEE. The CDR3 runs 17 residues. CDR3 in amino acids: CASSYLRSDRALREQYF. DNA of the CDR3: TGTGCCAGCAGCTACCTTAGGTCGGACAGGGCCTTGAGAGAGCAGTACTTC.

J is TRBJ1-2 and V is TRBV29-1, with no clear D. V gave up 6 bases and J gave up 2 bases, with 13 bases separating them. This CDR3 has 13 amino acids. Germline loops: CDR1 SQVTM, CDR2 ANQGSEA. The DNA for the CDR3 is TGCAGCGTCCGGGCAGGTTCCAACTATGGCTACACCTTC. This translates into CSVRAGSNYGYTF.

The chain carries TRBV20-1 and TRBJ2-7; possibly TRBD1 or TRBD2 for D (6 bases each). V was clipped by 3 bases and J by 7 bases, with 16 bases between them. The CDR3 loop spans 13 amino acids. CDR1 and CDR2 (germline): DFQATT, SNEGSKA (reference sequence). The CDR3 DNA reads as TGCAGTGCTAGCCTCTGGGGGGCGGGGGAGCAGTACTTC. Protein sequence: CSASLWGAGEQYF.

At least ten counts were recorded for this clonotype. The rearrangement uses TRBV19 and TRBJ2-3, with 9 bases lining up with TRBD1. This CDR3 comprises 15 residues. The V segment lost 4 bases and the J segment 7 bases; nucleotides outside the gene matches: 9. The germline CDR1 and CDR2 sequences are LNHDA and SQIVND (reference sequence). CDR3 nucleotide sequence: TGTGCCAGTAGTACCGGGACAGGGAGGTTGAATACGCAGTATTTT. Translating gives CASSTGTGRLNTQYF.

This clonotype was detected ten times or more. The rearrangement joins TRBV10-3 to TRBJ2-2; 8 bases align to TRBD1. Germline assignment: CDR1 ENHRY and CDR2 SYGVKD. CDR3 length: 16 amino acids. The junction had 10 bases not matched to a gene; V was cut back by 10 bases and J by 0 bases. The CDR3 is CATVPQGASNTGELFF. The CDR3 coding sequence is TGTGCCACCGTTCCTCAGGGGGCCTCGAACACCGGGGAGCTGTTTTTT.

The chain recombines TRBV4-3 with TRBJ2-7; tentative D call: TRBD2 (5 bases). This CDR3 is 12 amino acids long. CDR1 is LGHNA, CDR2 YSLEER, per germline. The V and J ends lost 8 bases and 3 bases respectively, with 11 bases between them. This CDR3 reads CASGGRDYEQYF. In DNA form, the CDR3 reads TGCGCCAGCGGCGGACGGGACTACGAGCAGTACTTC.

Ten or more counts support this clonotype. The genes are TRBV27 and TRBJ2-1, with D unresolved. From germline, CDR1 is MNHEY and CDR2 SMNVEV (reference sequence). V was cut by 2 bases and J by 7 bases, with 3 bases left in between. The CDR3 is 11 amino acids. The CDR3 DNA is TGTGCCAGCAGTTTAAGGAATGAGCAGTTCTTC. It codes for CASSLRNEQFF.

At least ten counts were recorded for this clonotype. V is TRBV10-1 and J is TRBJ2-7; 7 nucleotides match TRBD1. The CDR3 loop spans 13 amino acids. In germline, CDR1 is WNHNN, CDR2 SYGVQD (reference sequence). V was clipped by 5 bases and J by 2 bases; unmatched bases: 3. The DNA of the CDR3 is TGCGCCAGCAGTTTACAGGGGCCCTACGAGCAGTACTTC. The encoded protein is CASSLQGPYEQYF.